Each of the 21 T cell receptor beta chains below was sequenced from the same sample in a study of graft-versus-host responses after intestinal transplantation. The protocol was immunoSEQ multiplex PCR, while the TCRdb copy is restricted to in-frame clones and leaves out a portion. The sample has about 14,000 clones, 70% to 75% seen once. Graft tissue processing released intraepithelial and lamina propria lymphocytes. Here the sequenced sample was ileum tissue, taken 16 days after intestinal transplant. The receptor set was obtained from a human patient who received an intestinal transplant, so some T cells may come from the graft donor.

J is TRBJ2-7 and V is TRBV18; 7 bases map to TRBD1. V lost 3 bases to trimming and J lost 2 bases; unmatched junction nucleotides: 4. The CDR3 contains 14 residues. The germline gives CDR1 KGHSH, CDR2 LQKENI. CDR3 nucleotide sequence: TGTGCCAGCTCACCCCGGGACAGACCCTACGAGCAGTACTTC. It encodes CASSPRDRPYEQYF.

The rearrangement joins TRBV29-1 to TRBJ2-1; the D gene is possibly TRBD1 (6 bases). CDR1 is SQVTM and CDR2 is ANQGSEA in the germline V gene. The CDR3 is 17 amino acids. V shed 5 bases and J shed 1 base, with 21 bases lying between them. CDR3 sequence reads: CSVRVTDRFGSYNEQFF. The CDR3 nucleotides are TGCAGCGTTCGAGTAACTGACAGGTTCGGGTCCTACAATGAGCAGTTCTTC.

The rearrangement links TRBV11-2 to TRBJ1-1; 7 positions agree with TRBD1. With 2 bases clipped from V and 0 bases from J, the junction kept 9 bases outside the gene matches. This CDR3 contains 17 residues. The germline V gene encodes CDR1 SGHAT and CDR2 FQNNGV. The CDR3 sequence is CASSLRPTGIMNTEAFF. DNA for the CDR3: TGTGCCAGCAGCTTAAGGCCGACAGGGATTATGAACACTGAAGCTTTCTTT.

The rearrangement links TRBV11-2 to TRBJ2-1; 7 bases match TRBD2. V lost 1 base to trimming and J lost 10 bases; unmatched junction nucleotides: 7. Germline V gives CDR1 SGHAT, CDR2 FQNNGV. The CDR3 consists of 14 residues. CDR3 loop: CASSLVGGLVEQFF. CDR3 nucleotide sequence: TGTGCCAGCAGCTTAGTGGGGGGGTTGGTAGAGCAGTTCTTC. Full variable domain (rest looked up from reference TRBV11-2 and TRBJ2-1): EAGVAQSPRYKIIEKRQSVAFWCNPISGHATLYWYQQILGQGPKLLIQFQNNGVVDDSQLPKDRFSAERLKGVDSTLKIQPAKLEDSAVYLCASSLVGGLVEQFFGPGTRLTVL.

The gene calls are TRBV6-5 and TRBJ1-2; 7 bases are shared with TRBD1. This CDR3 is 15 amino acids long. Germline loops: CDR1 MNHEY, CDR2 SVGAGI. The V and J ends lost 6 bases and 1 base, in that order; junction bases with no gene match: 8. CDR3 in DNA: TGTGCCAGCAGGGAACAGGGGATTGGTAACTATGGCTACACCTTC. Residues: CASREQGIGNYGYTF.

The rearrangement joins TRBV4-1 to TRBJ2-1, with a possible D match to TRBD2 (5 bases). This CDR3 comprises 16 residues. V was shortened by 1 base and J by 0 bases, with 10 bases between the two germline ends. Germline V gene sequence: CDR1 MGHRA, CDR2 YSYEKL. This chain's CDR3 is CASSQAADFSYNEQFF. For the CDR3, the DNA is TGCGCCAGCAGCCAAGCCGCGGACTTCTCCTACAATGAGCAGTTCTTC.

This clone was seen a handful of times. This sequence joins TRBV19 and TRBJ1-4, with a weak D call TRBD1 (5 bases). CDR1 and CDR2 (germline): LNHDA, SQIVND (reference sequence). The CDR3 sequence is 14 residues long. Trimming stripped 6 bases from V and 5 bases from J, with 13 bases between. The CDR3 loop reads CASRVGGLNEKLFF. The CDR3 region has the DNA TGTGCCAGTAGAGTCGGGGGGTTAAATGAAAAACTGTTTTTT.

This CDR3 reads CAIKGRATYEQYF. DNA of the CDR3: TGTGCCATCAAAGGCAGGGCCACCTACGAGCAGTACTTC. V and J are TRBV10-3 and TRBJ2-7, with D perhaps TRBD1 (5 bases). This CDR3 has 13 residues. Germline V CDR1 and CDR2: ENHRY, SYGVKD. Trimming removed 7 bases from V and 2 bases from J, with 12 bases in between.

The V gene is TRBV7-9, the J gene TRBJ2-5, with a possible D match to TRBD2 (5 bases). The CDR3 loop spans 14 amino acids. Germline lookup yields CDR1 SEHNR and CDR2 FQNEAQ (reference sequence). The V gene lost 5 bases and the J gene lost 3 bases, with 13 bases spanning the gap. The CDR3 nucleotides are TGTGCCAGCAGCCATCGAGGAGGTGAAGAGACCCAGTACTTC. It yields the protein CASSHRGGEETQYF.

J is TRBJ2-7 and V is TRBV4-3; D call uncertain. CDR1 is LGHNA, CDR2 YSLEER, per germline. Trimming left V 0 bases short and J 3 bases short, with 12 bases between. This CDR3 spans 15 amino acids. As DNA, the CDR3 is TGCGCCAGCAGCCAAGATCGGAGCCGAATCTACGAGCAGTACTTC. Translated: CASSQDRSRIYEQYF.

The V call is TRBV7-9, the J call TRBJ2-7; TRBD1 is a possible D gene (5 bases). There are 15 residues in the CDR3. V lost 3 bases, J lost 4 bases, and 16 bases lay in between. Germline-derived CDR1 and CDR2 are SEHNR and FQNEAQ (reference sequence). The CDR3 coding sequence is TGTGCCAGCAGCTTCATTCAGCCAGGGATGTACGAGCAGTACTTC. Translation: CASSFIQPGMYEQYF.

V and J are TRBV16 and TRBJ2-3; possible D gene TRBD2, 5 bases. The CDR3 extends over 15 amino acids. Trimming pared 5 bases from V and 2 bases from J, leaving 14 bases between. Germline V gene sequence: CDR1 KGHSY, CDR2 FQNENV. The CDR3 nucleotides read TGTGCCAGCAGCGCGATCGGGATTTCCACAGATACGCAGTATTTT. It translates to CASSAIGISTDTQYF.

The chain combines TRBV28 with TRBJ1-2, with D hard to call. Germline CDR1 MDHEN, CDR2 SYDVKM. The V and J ends lost 3 bases and 4 bases respectively, with 15 bases between them. CDR3 size: 15 residues. The CDR3 nucleotides read TGTGCCAGCAGTTTGAAATTTGAGGGCCTCTATGGCTACACCTTC. Amino acids: CASSLKFEGLYGYTF.

This clone was detected only once. V usage is TRBV30 and J usage is TRBJ2-7; D remains ambiguous. CDR1 is GTSNPN and CDR2 is SVGIG in the germline V gene (reference sequence). The CDR3 is 11 amino acids. Trimming removed 2 bases from V and 3 bases from J, with 5 bases in between. The CDR3 coding sequence is TGTGCCTGGAGTCGACTCTACGAGCAGTACTTC. Translated, it gives CAWSRLYEQYF.

The gene calls are TRBV11-2 and TRBJ2-2, with a possible D match to TRBD1 (6 bases). Trimming cost V 2 bases and J 3 bases, with 16 bases left between them. CDR3 size: 17 residues. Per the germline V gene, CDR1 is SGHAT and CDR2 is FQNNGV. The CDR3 nucleotides read TGTGCCAGCAGCTTACCAGGGGATACTCAGTACACCGGGGAGCTGTTTTTT. Encoded protein: CASSLPGDTQYTGELFF.

The chain uses TRBV27 and TRBJ2-1; no reliable D call. The germline CDR1 and CDR2 sequences are MNHEY and SMNVEV (reference sequence). The V end lost 4 bases, the J end lost 5 bases, and 15 bases lay between the germline ends. This CDR3 contains 15 residues. CDR3 sequence: CASSSQAQLHNEQFF. CDR3 DNA: TGTGCCAGCAGTTCTCAGGCCCAATTGCACAATGAGCAGTTCTTC.

V gene TRBV7-8 combines with J gene TRBJ1-2, with TRBD1 matching over 7 bases. The CDR3 covers 14 residues. Losses at the gene ends were 1 base for V and 4 bases for J; bases not matched to a gene: 3. CDR1 and CDR2 (germline): SGHVS, FQNEAQ. The CDR3 coding sequence is TGTGCCAGCAGCTTAGGGACAGGAACCTATGGCTACACCTTC. As protein: CASSLGTGTYGYTF.

The genes are TRBV1 and TRBJ2-7; TRBD2, the table's D call, was not compared with the DNA. TRBV1 is a pseudogene segment. The CDR3 covers 16 residues. In DNA form, the CDR3 reads TGCACCAGCAGCCAGGATCCGGCGGGGGGGCCTCACGAGCAGTACTTC. Its translation: CTSSQDPAGGPHEQYF.

This clone came up a few times. CDR3 bases: TGTGCCAGCAGTTACTCGACAACAACTGAAGCTTTCTTT. It encodes CASSYSTTTEAFF. The V call is TRBV6-5, the J call TRBJ1-1; D unresolved. The V and J ends lost 0 bases and 5 bases respectively, with 7 bases between them. CDR3 length equals 13 residues. The germline V gene has CDR1 MNHEY and CDR2 SVGAGI.

This clone was observed once. The V and J genes are TRBV7-8 and TRBJ1-2; D is unclear. The CDR3 has 15 amino acids. Germline-derived CDR1 and CDR2 are SGHVS and FQNEAQ. V was cut by 5 bases and J by 6 bases, with 19 bases left in between. The CDR3 DNA reads as TGTGCCAGCAGCCTACATACGAAGCGATCGCATGGCTACACCTTC. The encoded protein is CASSLHTKRSHGYTF. Filled out from reference TRBV7-8 and TRBJ1-2, the complete variable domain reads GAGVSQSPRYKVAKRGQDVALRCDPISGHVSLFWYQQALGQGPEFLTYFQNEAQLDKSGLPSDRFFAERPEGSVSTLKIQRTQQEDSAVYLCASSLHTKRSHGYTFGSGTRLTVV.

The chain employs TRBV9 and TRBJ2-7; 8 nucleotides align to TRBD2. CDR3 size: 14 residues. J gave up 2 bases and V 2 bases, and 3 bases lay outside the gene matches. In germline, CDR1 is SGDLS, CDR2 YYNGEE. The CDR3 DNA sequence: TGTGCCAGCAGCGTCGGTAGCGGGACCTACGAGCAGTACTTC. It yields the protein CASSVGSGTYEQYF.